This is a list of T cell receptor beta chains from one sample in a study of identical twins. MiXCR, run by TCRdb on the 5' RACE reads, gives a single entry per CDR3 protein. Here the sample spans around 240,000 distinct CDR3 sequences, roughly a tenth being singletons. Sequencing was done on a sample of memory T cells sorted from blood. These receptors came from a man aged 45 to 65 in good health. Each CDR3 is given with its conserved first and last residue. A D gene is named only where the DNA matches it firmly. Clone size is not always given. Where it is, it says once, few, many or a class for expanded clones.

d_gene,v_gene,abundance,j_gene,CDR3nt,CDR3aa
NA,TRBV6-1,NA,TRBJ1-2,TGTGCCAGCAGTCCCCTGGGAGGGAACTATGGCTACACCTTC,CASSPLGGNYGYTF
TRBD1,TRBV4-3,many,TRBJ2-6,TGCGCCAGCAGCCGAAAACTAGGACAGGGCTACCCTGGGGCCAACGTCCTGACTTTC,CASSRKLGQGYPGANVLTF
NA,TRBV20-1,many,TRBJ2-1,TGCAGTGCTAGCCAAATCTCGGCCGGGGAGCAGTTCTTC,CSASQISAGEQFF
NA,TRBV6-2/TRBV6-3,once,TRBJ1-1,TGTGCCAGCAGTTACCCCAATATTAACACTGAAGCTTTCTTT,CASSYPNINTEAFF
NA,TRBV10-3,many,TRBJ2-3,TGTGCCATCAGGAATGGGGGTCTGGATACGCAGTATTTT,CAIRNGGLDTQYF
NA,TRBV7-9,many,TRBJ1-4,TGTGCCAGCAGCTTAGTGGAGGGGCTGAATGAAAAACTGTTTTTT,CASSLVEGLNEKLFF
TRBD1,TRBV27,few,TRBJ2-7,TGTGCCAGCAGTCCGCGACAGGGGGCAGGCTACGAGCAGTACTTC,CASSPRQGAGYEQYF
NA,TRBV4-3,once,TRBJ2-6,TGCGCCAGCAGCCAAGATCCAGGGGCTGGGGCCAACGTCCTGACTTTC,CASSQDPGAGANVLTF
NA,TRBV6-5,many,TRBJ2-5,TGTGCCAGCAGTTACGTCGGCCCAAGGGAGACCCAGTACTTC,CASSYVGPRETQYF
TRBD1,TRBV12-3/TRBV12-4,many,TRBJ1-1,TGTGCCAGCAGTTGGGACAGTGTGAACACTGAAGCTTTCTTT,CASSWDSVNTEAFF
NA,TRBV7-9,NA,TRBJ1-4,TGTGCCAGCAGCTTTCTGGGAGAAAAACTGTTTTTT,CASSFLGEKLFF
TRBD1,TRBV7-2,NA,TRBJ2-7,TGTGCCAGCAGCTTAGTATGGGACAGCCCCTACGAGCAGTACTTC,CASSLVWDSPYEQYF
TRBD1,TRBV12-3/TRBV12-4,many,TRBJ1-1,TGTGCCACCAGTCTTGTCGGGACAGGGATGGCTTTCTTT,CATSLVGTGMAFF
NA,TRBV20-1,few,TRBJ1-5,TGCAGTGCTCTCGAACAGAGAGTTTATAGCAATCAGCCCCAGCATTTT,CSALEQRVYSNQPQHF
NA,TRBV28,NA,TRBJ1-5,TGTGCCAGCAGAAAACAGGGAGGTAACAATCAGCCCCAGCATTTT,CASRKQGGNNQPQHF
NA,TRBV9,NA,TRBJ2-3,TGTGCCAGCAGCGTAGAGTACAACAGCCCAGATACGCAGTATTTT,CASSVEYNSPDTQYF
NA,TRBV27,NA,TRBJ1-2,TGTGCCAGCAGTTTAAGCCCGAGGGGCTATGGCTACACCTTC,CASSLSPRGYGYTF
NA,TRBV12-3/TRBV12-4,many,TRBJ2-7,TGTGCCAGCAGTTTTAGTCTCCCTAGCGCCCACGAGCAGTACTTC,CASSFSLPSAHEQYF
TRBD1,TRBV5-1,many,TRBJ2-7,TGCGCCAGCAGCTGGGGACAGGGGGCATACGAGCAGTACTTC,CASSWGQGAYEQYF
NA,TRBV5-6,NA,TRBJ2-1,TGTGCCAGCAGCTTGGGATCAGTGGGGGCTTCGTTTCACTTC,CASSLGSVGASFHF
TRBD1,TRBV20-1,NA,TRBJ2-2,TGCAGTGCTAGAAGGCCAGGGGGCACTTACGGGGAGCTGTTTTTT,CSARRPGGTYGELFF
TRBD2,TRBV9,many,TRBJ2-5,TGTGCCAGCAGCGTATCGGGAGGTTGGCAAGAGACCCAGTACTTC,CASSVSGGWQETQYF
NA,TRBV3-1,many,TRBJ1-5,TGTGCCAGCAGCCAAGAAGGCACCACAAATCAGCCCCAGCATTTT,CASSQEGTTNQPQHF
NA,TRBV11-1,few,TRBJ2-1,TGTGCCAGCAGCCCATCGGAGGGCCGTTACAATGAGCAGTTCTTC,CASSPSEGRYNEQFF
NA,TRBV6-2/TRBV6-3,many,TRBJ2-1,TGTGCCAGCAGTTATGGGCAGGGGGGCAATGAGCAGTTCTTC,CASSYGQGGNEQFF